Listed below are T cell receptor beta chains from one sample, sequenced in a study of blood T cell repertoires in COVID-19. TCRdb keeps only in-frame clones here, not all; method: immunoSEQ multiplex PCR. In the table there are a few hundred thousand clones, roughly 88% of which are singletons. Input material: peripheral blood. The origin of the receptors is a human donor with COVID-19, enrolled during active disease. The donor label of this sample is uncertain. Both conserved end residues are part of each CDR3. The order of the fields is J gene, V gene, CDR3 length, D gene, clone size, CDR3 protein, CDR3 DNA. A D gene is named only where the DNA matches it firmly. Not all rows give a size; the values are once, few, many and, for expanded clones, a class.

j_gene: TRBJ1-1; v_gene: TRBV20-1; len: 12; d_gene: -; abundance: -; CDR3aa: CSARGGETEAFF; CDR3nt: TGCAGTGCTCGTGGGGGCGAGACTGAAGCTTTCTTT
j_gene: TRBJ2-7; v_gene: TRBV7-2; len: 15; d_gene: TRBD2; abundance: -; CDR3aa: CASSFLAGETYEQYF; CDR3nt: TGTGCCAGCAGCTTTCTAGCGGGAGAAACCTACGAGCAGTACTTC
j_gene: TRBJ1-1; v_gene: TRBV19; len: 14; d_gene: -; abundance: -; CDR3aa: CASSIGRERTEAFF; CDR3nt: TGTGCCAGTAGTATAGGGAGGGAGAGGACTGAAGCTTTCTTT
j_gene: TRBJ2-3; v_gene: TRBV15; len: 14; d_gene: -; abundance: -; CDR3aa: CATSRDNAADTQYF; CDR3nt: TGTGCCACCAGCAGAGATAACGCGGCTGATACGCAGTATTTT
j_gene: TRBJ1-4; v_gene: TRBV4-3; len: 16; d_gene: -; abundance: -; CDR3aa: CASSQERAAKWEKLFF; CDR3nt: TGCGCCAGCAGCCAGGAGAGGGCGGCCAAATGGGAAAAACTGTTTTTT
j_gene: TRBJ1-5; v_gene: TRBV27; len: 13; d_gene: -; abundance: once; CDR3aa: CASSLSLNQPQHF; CDR3nt: TGTGCCAGCAGTTTATCGTTAAATCAGCCCCAGCATTTT
j_gene: TRBJ2-1; v_gene: TRBV11-3; len: 15; d_gene: TRBD1; abundance: -; CDR3aa: CASSLAPGGHNEQFF; CDR3nt: TGTGCCAGCAGCTTAGCGCCAGGGGGACACAATGAGCAGTTCTTC
j_gene: TRBJ2-2; v_gene: TRBV28; len: 15; d_gene: -; abundance: once; CDR3aa: CASSFNRGNTGELFF; CDR3nt: TGTGCCAGCAGTTTTAACCGGGGGAACACCGGGGAGCTGTTTTTT
j_gene: TRBJ1-4; v_gene: TRBV6-1; len: 15; d_gene: TRBD1; abundance: -; CDR3aa: CASSDQGATNEKLFF; CDR3nt: TGTGCCAGCAGTGACCAGGGGGCAACTAATGAAAAACTGTTTTTT
j_gene: TRBJ1-2; v_gene: TRBV12-3/TRBV12-4; len: 13; d_gene: -; abundance: -; CDR3aa: CASSFPGRYGYTF; CDR3nt: TGTGCCAGCAGTTTTCCAGGGCGGTATGGCTACACCTTC
j_gene: TRBJ2-7; v_gene: TRBV7-3; len: 16; d_gene: TRBD1; abundance: -; CDR3aa: CASIGPAGQGSYEQYF; CDR3nt: TGTGCCAGCATAGGCCCGGCCGGACAGGGCTCCTACGAGCAGTACTTC
j_gene: TRBJ1-1; v_gene: TRBV30; len: 13; d_gene: TRBD1; abundance: once; CDR3aa: CAWMTGWVTEAFF; CDR3nt: TGTGCCTGGATGACAGGGTGGGTCACTGAAGCTTTCTTT
j_gene: TRBJ2-1; v_gene: TRBV7-9; len: 16; d_gene: TRBD2; abundance: -; CDR3aa: CASSLSTSGRGNEQFF; CDR3nt: TGTGCCAGCAGCTTGTCGACTAGCGGGAGAGGTAATGAGCAGTTCTTC
j_gene: TRBJ1-5; v_gene: TRBV19; len: 14; d_gene: TRBD1; abundance: -; CDR3aa: CASSMGTVNQPQHF; CDR3nt: TGTGCCAGTAGTATGGGGACAGTTAATCAGCCCCAGCATTTT
j_gene: TRBJ2-4; v_gene: TRBV30; len: 15; d_gene: -; abundance: once; CDR3aa: CAWAPGGLAKNIQYF; CDR3nt: TGTGCCTGGGCCCCCGGGGGTCTAGCCAAAAACATTCAGTACTTC
j_gene: TRBJ1-1; v_gene: TRBV28; len: 12; d_gene: -; abundance: -; CDR3aa: CASSSGVRIAFF; CDR3nt: TGTGCCAGCAGTTCGGGAGTTAGGATCGCTTTCTTT
j_gene: TRBJ2-1; v_gene: TRBV7-9; len: 14; d_gene: TRBD1; abundance: -; CDR3aa: CASSLEDRGVGQFF; CDR3nt: TGTGCCAGCAGCTTAGAGGACAGGGGGGTTGGGCAGTTCTTC
j_gene: TRBJ2-7; v_gene: TRBV10-2; len: 13; d_gene: TRBD1; abundance: -; CDR3aa: CASSEGTAYEQYF; CDR3nt: TGCGCCAGCAGTGAGGGGACAGCCTACGAGCAGTACTTC
j_gene: TRBJ1-2; v_gene: TRBV19; len: 14; d_gene: -; abundance: -; CDR3aa: CASSSRTVSYGYTF; CDR3nt: TGTGCCAGTAGTTCACGGACAGTGTCCTATGGCTACACCTTC
j_gene: TRBJ2-7; v_gene: TRBV7-2; len: 15; d_gene: -; abundance: -; CDR3aa: CASSPDSLRSYEQYF; CDR3nt: TGTGCCAGCAGCCCAGACAGTTTAAGGTCCTACGAGCAGTACTTC
j_gene: TRBJ1-1; v_gene: TRBV5-1; len: 16; d_gene: TRBD1; abundance: -; CDR3aa: CASSLVDRTGYAEAFF; CDR3nt: TGCGCCAGCAGCTTGGTCGACAGGACAGGGTATGCTGAAGCTTTCTTT
j_gene: TRBJ1-2; v_gene: TRBV5-4; len: 13; d_gene: -; abundance: -; CDR3aa: CASSQDTLGGYTF; CDR3nt: TGTGCCAGCAGCCAGGACACCCTGGGTGGCTACACCTTC
j_gene: TRBJ1-2; v_gene: TRBV7-2; len: 13; d_gene: -; abundance: -; CDR3aa: CASSSPQGTGYTF; CDR3nt: TGTGCCAGCAGCTCACCGCAGGGGACGGGCTACACCTTC
j_gene: TRBJ2-1; v_gene: TRBV6-5; len: 15; d_gene: TRBD2; abundance: -; CDR3aa: CASSLAGASYNEQFF; CDR3nt: TGTGCCAGCAGTTTAGCGGGAGCTTCCTACAATGAGCAGTTCTTC
j_gene: TRBJ1-2; v_gene: TRBV10-1; len: 10; d_gene: -; abundance: -; CDR3aa: CASGLKGYTF; CDR3nt: TGCGCCAGCGGCCTGAAGGGCTACACCTTC
j_gene: TRBJ1-4; v_gene: TRBV5-4; len: 16; d_gene: TRBD1; abundance: -; CDR3aa: CASSLDSGGSNEKLFF; CDR3nt: TGTGCCAGCAGCTTGGACTCAGGGGGCTCTAATGAAAAACTGTTTTTT
j_gene: TRBJ1-6; v_gene: TRBV9; len: 17; d_gene: -; abundance: -; CDR3aa: CASSPLGGGWDNSPLHF; CDR3nt: TGTGCCAGCAGCCCATTGGGAGGAGGATGGGATAATTCACCCCTCCACTTT
j_gene: TRBJ2-5; v_gene: TRBV4-1; len: 17; d_gene: -; abundance: few; CDR3aa: CASSQRGGVRDPGTQYF; CDR3nt: TGCGCCAGCAGCCAACGAGGGGGGGTCCGGGACCCCGGGACCCAGTACTTC
j_gene: TRBJ1-2; v_gene: TRBV24-1; len: 13; d_gene: -; abundance: -; CDR3aa: CATSDSGLYGYTF; CDR3nt: TGTGCCACCAGTGATAGCGGCCTCTATGGCTACACCTTC
j_gene: TRBJ2-1; v_gene: TRBV11-3; len: 15; d_gene: TRBD2; abundance: once; CDR3aa: CASSSHSGSGNEQFF; CDR3nt: TGTGCCAGCAGCTCCCATAGCGGGAGTGGTAATGAGCAGTTCTTC
j_gene: TRBJ2-1; v_gene: TRBV6-1; len: 13; d_gene: TRBD1; abundance: -; CDR3aa: CASSENRPGGRFF; CDR3nt: TGTGCCAGCAGTGAAAATAGACCAGGGGGCAGATTCTTC
j_gene: TRBJ2-1; v_gene: TRBV11-1; len: 14; d_gene: TRBD2; abundance: -; CDR3aa: CASSTRLAGGPQFF; CDR3nt: TGTGCCAGCAGCACCAGACTAGCGGGAGGGCCGCAGTTCTTC
j_gene: TRBJ2-2; v_gene: TRBV5-1; len: 19; d_gene: TRBD2; abundance: -; CDR3aa: CASSAGTSGRRGSTGELFF; CDR3nt: TGCGCCAGCAGCGCCGGGACTAGCGGGAGGAGGGGCAGCACCGGGGAGCTGTTTTTT
j_gene: TRBJ1-1; v_gene: TRBV30; len: 15; d_gene: TRBD1; abundance: -; CDR3aa: CAWSPLGQGDTEAFF; CDR3nt: TGTGCCTGGAGTCCCCTTGGACAGGGCGACACTGAAGCTTTCTTT
j_gene: TRBJ1-3; v_gene: TRBV9; len: 15; d_gene: TRBD1; abundance: few; CDR3aa: CASSVEGANGNTIYF; CDR3nt: TGTGCCAGCAGCGTAGAGGGGGCTAATGGAAACACCATATATTTT
j_gene: TRBJ1-1; v_gene: TRBV9; len: 15; d_gene: -; abundance: -; CDR3aa: CASSVGAGMNTEAFF; CDR3nt: TGTGCCAGCAGCGTAGGTGCAGGGATGAACACTGAAGCTTTCTTT
j_gene: TRBJ2-1; v_gene: TRBV5-1; len: 13; d_gene: TRBD1; abundance: -; CDR3aa: CASSPTTGQGGFF; CDR3nt: TGCGCCAGCAGCCCGACTACGGGACAGGGAGGATTCTTC
j_gene: TRBJ1-1; v_gene: TRBV28; len: 12; d_gene: -; abundance: few; CDR3aa: CASSTGALEAFF; CDR3nt: TGTGCCAGCAGCACGGGAGCGCTTGAAGCTTTCTTT
j_gene: TRBJ2-5; v_gene: TRBV5-6; len: 13; d_gene: -; abundance: -; CDR3aa: CASSYGLGETQYF; CDR3nt: TGTGCCAGCAGCTATGGACTTGGAGAGACCCAGTACTTC
j_gene: TRBJ2-7; v_gene: TRBV7-9; len: 17; d_gene: TRBD1; abundance: -; CDR3aa: CASSPKTGTGGFYEQYF; CDR3nt: TGTGCCAGCAGCCCAAAAACCGGGACAGGGGGCTTCTACGAGCAGTACTTC
j_gene: TRBJ1-4; v_gene: TRBV29-1; len: 14; d_gene: -; abundance: -; CDR3aa: CSVGAHATNEKLFF; CDR3nt: TGCAGCGTTGGGGCACACGCCACTAATGAAAAACTGTTTTTT
j_gene: TRBJ1-2; v_gene: TRBV27; len: 12; d_gene: -; abundance: few; CDR3aa: CASSLGGHGYTF; CDR3nt: TGTGCCAGCAGTTTGGGAGGTCATGGCTACACCTTC
j_gene: TRBJ1-2; v_gene: TRBV29-1; len: 13; d_gene: -; abundance: -; CDR3aa: CSVGADRNYGYTF; CDR3nt: TGCAGCGTTGGGGCAGACCGAAACTATGGCTACACCTTC
j_gene: TRBJ2-1; v_gene: TRBV28; len: 13; d_gene: -; abundance: -; CDR3aa: CASSPTPHNEQFF; CDR3nt: TGTGCCAGCAGTCCCACACCTCACAATGAGCAGTTCTTC
j_gene: TRBJ2-5; v_gene: TRBV6-5; len: 14; d_gene: -; abundance: -; CDR3aa: CASTSGGRLETQYF; CDR3nt: TGTGCCAGCACCTCCGGGGGGCGATTAGAGACCCAGTACTTC
j_gene: TRBJ2-2; v_gene: TRBV7-9; len: 16; d_gene: TRBD2; abundance: -; CDR3aa: CASSWGLAGVSGELFF; CDR3nt: TGTGCCAGCAGCTGGGGGCTAGCGGGAGTTTCCGGGGAGCTGTTTTTT
j_gene: TRBJ2-7; v_gene: TRBV6-5; len: 16; d_gene: -; abundance: -; CDR3aa: CASSYSRGSSSYEQYF; CDR3nt: TGTGCCAGCAGTTACAGCAGAGGGTCCTCCTCCTACGAGCAGTACTTC
j_gene: TRBJ2-1; v_gene: TRBV4-2; len: 19; d_gene: TRBD2; abundance: -; CDR3aa: CASSQVEGSGRALENEQFF; CDR3nt: TGTGCCAGCAGCCAAGTTGAGGGTAGCGGGAGGGCTTTGGAAAATGAGCAGTTCTTC
j_gene: TRBJ2-2; v_gene: TRBV27; len: 13; d_gene: -; abundance: -; CDR3aa: CASSPLESGELFF; CDR3nt: TGTGCCAGCAGTCCGCTAGAGTCCGGGGAGCTGTTTTTT
j_gene: TRBJ2-3; v_gene: TRBV28; len: 15; d_gene: -; abundance: -; CDR3aa: CATSGAGAEADTQYF; CDR3nt: TGTGCCACTTCGGGAGCGGGTGCCGAGGCAGATACGCAGTATTTT
j_gene: TRBJ2-7; v_gene: TRBV4-1; len: 16; d_gene: TRBD2; abundance: -; CDR3aa: CASSQGGLAGVYEQYF; CDR3nt: TGCGCCAGCAGCCAAGGGGGACTAGCGGGCGTCTACGAGCAGTACTTC
j_gene: TRBJ2-3; v_gene: TRBV4-3; len: 15; d_gene: -; abundance: few; CDR3aa: CASSQDAAEPDTQYF; CDR3nt: TGCGCCAGCAGCCAAGATGCGGCTGAACCAGATACGCAGTATTTT
j_gene: TRBJ1-1; v_gene: TRBV4-1; len: 17; d_gene: -; abundance: -; CDR3aa: CASADPVGGGAVTEAFF; CDR3nt: TGCGCCAGCGCAGACCCCGTGGGTGGTGGGGCGGTTACTGAAGCTTTCTTT
j_gene: TRBJ1-2; v_gene: TRBV28; len: 15; d_gene: TRBD1; abundance: -; CDR3aa: CASRDGQGAIYGYTF; CDR3nt: TGTGCCAGCAGGGACGGACAGGGGGCAATTTATGGCTACACCTTC
j_gene: TRBJ1-5; v_gene: TRBV19; len: 13; d_gene: -; abundance: -; CDR3aa: CASSPQGVQPQHF; CDR3nt: TGTGCCAGTAGTCCCCAGGGTGTTCAGCCCCAGCATTTT
j_gene: TRBJ2-5; v_gene: TRBV7-9; len: 13; d_gene: TRBD2; abundance: few; CDR3aa: CASSPGGVETQYF; CDR3nt: TGTGCCAGCAGCCCGGGGGGGGTGGAGACCCAGTACTTC
j_gene: TRBJ1-2; v_gene: TRBV9; len: 14; d_gene: TRBD1; abundance: -; CDR3aa: CASSVGQALGGYTF; CDR3nt: TGTGCCAGCAGCGTGGGACAGGCGCTCGGGGGCTACACCTTC